One and the same sample provided the 24 T cell receptor beta chains below, sequenced in a study of T cells in Graves' hyperthyroidism and ophthalmopathy (dated by TCRdb to 2018 to 2020). Libraries came from multiplex PCR. The listed sequencing device is Illumina HiSeq 2000. The TCR beta CDR3 regions were amplified from RNA transcripts. The first round of RT-PCR for the TCR CDR3 was performed with the HTBI primer set and the Qiagen OneStep RT-PCR kit. TCRdb ran its own pipeline on the public reads, namely fastp trimming at Q25 and MiXCR clone calling, and kept in-frame beta chains. Entries are consolidated by CDR3 protein sequence, retaining the most common genes and DNA. The sample table contains 30,000 to 45,000 distinct CDR3 sequences; only one count was recorded for approximately 52% of them. The top ten constitute roughly 17% of the sample. The sequencing sample was made of blood. The source of these receptors is a man aged 40-49 years with Graves' ophthalmopathy.

This clonotype was counted ten times or more. The chain couples TRBV25-1 to TRBJ2-3; D may correspond to TRBD1 or TRBD2 (5 bases each). Germline V CDR1 and CDR2: MGHDK, SYGVNS. V lost 4 bases and J 8 bases, leaving 10 bases between the germline ends. The CDR3 runs 12 residues. The CDR3 coding sequence is TGTGCCAGCAGTGTGAGGGGTGGTACGCAGTATTTT. Translated, it gives CASSVRGGTQYF. The variable domain in full, completed from reference TRBV25-1 and TRBJ2-3, reads EADIYQTPRYLVIGTGKKITLECSQTMGHDKMYWYQQDPGMELHLIHYSYGVNSTEKGDLSSESTVSRIRTEHFPLTLESARPSHTSQYLCASSVRGGTQYFGPGTRLTVL.

The table lists this clonotype with many counts. Here the CDR3 reads CASSEAWTGIVAFF. As DNA, the CDR3 is TGTGCCAGCAGTGAAGCATGGACAGGGATTGTGGCTTTCTTT. The chain recombines TRBV6-1 with TRBJ1-1; 8 nucleotides agree with TRBD1. This CDR3 spans 14 amino acids. Germline V CDR1 and CDR2: MNHNS, SASEGT. Unmatched junction bases numbered 8, after V lost 0 bases and J lost 11 bases.

At least ten counts were recorded for this clonotype. V usage is TRBV5-1 and J usage is TRBJ2-2; possible D gene TRBD1, 6 bases. Germline-derived CDR1 and CDR2 are SGHRS and YFSETQ. Trimming cost V 6 bases and J 5 bases, with 17 bases left between them. The CDR3 sequence is 15 residues long. The CDR3 DNA reads as TGCGCCAGCAACTCACAGGGCCCGGGGACCGGGGAGCTGTTTTTT. Amino acid sequence: CASNSQGPGTGELFF. The variable domain in full, completed from reference TRBV5-1 and TRBJ2-2, reads KAGVTQTPRYLIKTRGQQVTLSCSPISGHRSVSWYQQTPGQGLQFLFEYFSETQRNKGNFPGRFSGRQFSNSRSEMNVSTLELGDSALYLCASNSQGPGTGELFFGEGSRLTVL.

This clonotype was counted a single time. The CDR3 here is CSVETAYGYTF. The CDR3 DNA follows: TGCAGCGTTGAAACGGCCTATGGCTACACCTTC. The chain uses TRBV29-1 and TRBJ1-2; the D is unclear. This CDR3 region has 11 residues. Trimming pared 2 bases from V and 4 bases from J, leaving 5 bases between. CDR1 SQVTM and CDR2 ANQGSEA come from the germline V gene.

The chain carries TRBV7-3 and TRBJ2-1; no clear D. Germline assignment: CDR1 SGHTA and CDR2 FQGTGA. The ends were cut back, 4 bases at V and 5 bases at J, with 6 bases in the middle. CDR3 size: 12 residues. CDR3 nucleotides: TGTGCCAGCAGCTCTGCGCACAATGAGCAGTTCTTC. This translates into CASSSAHNEQFF.

Worth noting for this clonotype: An end of the junction differs from the germline gene, which may be a read error. The genes are TRBV20-1 and TRBJ2-3; 8 bases fit TRBD2. CDR3 size: 19 residues. Germline V lookup: CDR1 DFQATT, CDR2 SNEGSKA (reference sequence). This CDR3 reads CSARVLAEGLGPPGDTQYF. DNA for the CDR3: TGCAGTGCCAGAGTACTAGCGGAGGGGCTAGGCCCACCCGGGGATACGCAGTATTTT.

The J gene is TRBJ2-2, the V gene TRBV13; no firm D call. V was trimmed by 5 bases and J by 6 bases, leaving 7 bases between them. This CDR3 is built from 12 residues. Germline V CDR1 and CDR2: PRHDT, FYEKMQ (reference sequence). The CDR3 DNA is TGTGCCAGCAGCCCGCTACCCGGGGAGCTGTTTTTT. It specifies CASSPLPGELFF.

This chain joins TRBV7-6 and TRBJ2-2; D possibly corresponds to TRBD1 (6 bases). Trimming shortened V by 3 bases and J by 6 bases, and 11 bases separated the two germline ends. There are 14 residues in the CDR3. Germline V lookup: CDR1 SGHVS, CDR2 FNYEAQ. CDR3 loop: CASSFQQGSGELFF. The DNA of the CDR3 is TGTGCCAGCAGCTTTCAACAGGGATCCGGGGAGCTGTTTTTT.

The sample holds a few counts of this clonotype. A clone one base away is much larger, so this may be a read error. V usage is TRBV30 and J usage is TRBJ2-7; no clear D. V lost 2 bases to trimming and J lost 0 bases, with 8 bases between them. This CDR3 spans 13 amino acids. Germline V gives CDR1 GTSNPN, CDR2 SVGIG (reference sequence). The CDR3 DNA sequence: TGTGCCTGGAGTCATGGACGCTCCTACGAGCAGTACGTC. Its protein is CAWSHGRSYEQYV.

A remark on this clonotype: An end of the junction differs from the germline gene, which may be a read error. The chain is built from TRBV28 and TRBJ1-2, with D perhaps TRBD1 (5 bases). Looked up from germline, CDR1 is MDHEN and CDR2 is SYDVKM. CDR3 size: 10 residues. The CDR3 DNA reads as TGTGCCAGCAGTTTATCTGTGACAGACTTC. It yields the protein CASSLSVTDF.

The chain recombines TRBV7-9 with TRBJ1-1, with D perhaps TRBD1 (6 bases). Looked up from germline, CDR1 is SEHNR and CDR2 is FQNEAQ (reference sequence). Trimming shortened V by 5 bases and J by 5 bases, and 9 bases separated the two germline ends. This CDR3 has 12 amino acids. The CDR3 loop is CASSGGTTEAFF. CDR3 nucleotide sequence: TGTGCCAGCAGCGGAGGGACAACTGAAGCTTTCTTT.

The V and J genes are TRBV10-3 and TRBJ1-1, with 9 nucleotides matching TRBD1. CDR3 length: 15 amino acids. CDR1 and CDR2 from the germline V gene are ENHRY and SYGVKD. V gave up 4 bases and J gave up 3 bases; unmatched junction bases: 6. CDR3 DNA: TGTGCCATCAGTGTAACCGGGACAGGGCACACTGAAGCTTTCTTT. Translation: CAISVTGTGHTEAFF.

This clonotype occurred many times. The V call is TRBV10-3, the J call TRBJ2-5; 9 bases line up with TRBD1. The CDR3 contains 14 residues. Germline V gene lookup returns CDR1 ENHRY and CDR2 SYGVKD. The junction had 12 bases not matched to a gene; V was cut back by 10 bases and J by 6 bases. For the CDR3, the DNA is TGTGCCACGAGAAGGACAGGGGAATTCAAGACCCAGTACTTC. This sequence encodes CATRRTGEFKTQYF.

This clonotype was observed at least ten times. The chain is built from TRBV6-2 or TRBV6-3 and TRBJ1-1, with D maybe TRBD1 (6 bases). Germline loops: CDR1 MNHEY, CDR2 SVGEGT. CDR3 length: 17 residues. Trimming took off 7 bases at V and 0 bases at J, with 21 bases between the two ends. The CDR3 here is CASTRAGTIIMNTEAFF. CDR3 nucleotide sequence: TGTGCCAGCACCCGGGCAGGGACAATCATTATGAACACTGAAGCTTTCTTT.

CDR3 DNA sequence: TGCAGCGTTACGACAGGGGGCCACGAAAAACTGTTTTTT. Encoded protein: CSVTTGGHEKLFF. This rearrangement joins TRBV29-1 to TRBJ1-4; the match to TRBD1 covers 10 bases. The germline gives CDR1 SQVTM, CDR2 ANQGSEA. V shed 5 bases and J 8 bases; nucleotides not matched to a gene: 5. The CDR3 is 13 amino acids.

The sample holds many counts of this clonotype. V usage is TRBV29-1 and J usage is TRBJ2-5; weak D call: TRBD2 (7 bases). The CDR3 is made up of 14 amino acids. Germline assignment: CDR1 SQVTM and CDR2 ANQGSEA. V was clipped by 7 bases and J by 3 bases, with 18 bases between them. The CDR3 DNA sequence: TGCAGCGGAAGGGGGGGGGCGACTGAAGAGACCCAGTACTTC. Protein sequence: CSGRGGATEETQYF. Full variable domain (rest looked up from reference TRBV29-1 and TRBJ2-5): SAVISQKPSRDICQRGTSLTIQCQVDSQVTMMFWYRQQPGQSLTLIATANQGSEATYESGFVIDKFPISRPNLTFSTLTVSNMSPEDSSIYLCSGRGGATEETQYFGPGTRLLVL.

This clonotype was observed at least ten times. The gene calls are TRBV10-1 and TRBJ2-1; 7 nucleotides line up with TRBD2. This CDR3 region has 14 residues. V dropped 5 bases and J dropped 5; count of bases not matched to a gene: 6. The germline gives CDR1 WNHNN, CDR2 SYGVQD (reference sequence). DNA for the CDR3: TGCGCCAGCAGTCCAGCGGGGAATAACAATGAGCAGTTCTTC. It codes for CASSPAGNNNEQFF.

This clonotype was recorded once. It is unclear where the CDR3 begins or ends on the DNA, so no DNA is shown, and the CDR3 is as TCRdb lists it. The V gene is TRBV7-8, the J gene TRBJ1-5; the table's D call TRBD1 went unverified against the DNA. Inclusive of both ends, the CDR3 amounts to 20 amino acids. The germline gives CDR1 SGHVS, CDR2 FQNEAQ. This chain's CDR3 is CASSFYICSARRQGRQPQHF.

On this clonotype: This clone may be a read error of a much larger clone one base away. V is TRBV30 and J is TRBJ1-6, with 8 bases fitting TRBD1. There are 11 residues in the CDR3. Germline V gene lookup returns CDR1 GTSNPN and CDR2 SVGIG (reference sequence). The CDR3 loop is CARSVSRDRHF. DNA for the CDR3: TGTGCCCGGAGTGTGAGCCGGGACAGGCACTTT.

In this sample, this clonotype is medium-sized. The gene calls are TRBV7-6 and TRBJ1-2; no reliable D call. The CDR3 totals 13 residues. CDR1 is SGHVS and CDR2 is FNYEAQ in the germline V gene. Between the trimmed V and J ends, which lost 5 bases and 8 bases, there was a span of 15 bases. The CDR3 DNA reads TGTGCCAGCAGCCCTATCTCGGCCAGCGGCTACACCTTC. Translating gives CASSPISASGYTF.

About this clonotype itself: One end of the junction fails to match germline, which may point to a read error. The rearrangement links TRBV20-1 to TRBJ2-2; D gene ambiguous. In germline, CDR1 is DFQATT, CDR2 SNEGSKA (reference sequence). The CDR3 runs 14 residues. CDR3 coding DNA: TGCGGTGCTAGAGAACCAGCCGGATCCGGGGAGCTGTTTTTT. Protein sequence: CGAREPAGSGELFF.

This sequence joins TRBV20-1 and TRBJ1-2, with unresolved D. CDR1 and CDR2 (germline): DFQATT, SNEGSKA (reference sequence). The CDR3 is 12 residues long. The V end was cut by 7 bases, the J end by 5 bases, with 14 bases between. The DNA for the CDR3 is TGCAGTGTCAAGATAGGCCCATATGGCTACACCTTC. This translates into CSVKIGPYGYTF.

This clonotype was seen once. Because it lacks the conserved phenylalanine or tryptophan at the end, this CDR3 is likely a read error. The CDR3, as DNA: TGTGCCAGCAGTATGATGCGGGGAGGTGAAAAACTGTTTCTT. Protein sequence: CASSMMRGGEKLFL. The genes are TRBV19 and TRBJ1-4, with D unresolved. In germline, CDR1 is LNHDA, CDR2 SQIVND (reference sequence). This CDR3 has 14 amino acids.

This clonotype was detected many times. The chain links TRBV20-1 to TRBJ2-1; 10 bases match TRBD2. J was trimmed by 4 bases and V by 2 bases; bases with no gene match: 5. The CDR3 is 15 residues long. Germline CDR1 DFQATT, CDR2 SNEGSKA (reference sequence). As DNA, the CDR3 is TGCAGTGCTAGACCCCTAGCGGGGGTTTACAATGAGCAGTTCTTC. Protein product: CSARPLAGVYNEQFF.